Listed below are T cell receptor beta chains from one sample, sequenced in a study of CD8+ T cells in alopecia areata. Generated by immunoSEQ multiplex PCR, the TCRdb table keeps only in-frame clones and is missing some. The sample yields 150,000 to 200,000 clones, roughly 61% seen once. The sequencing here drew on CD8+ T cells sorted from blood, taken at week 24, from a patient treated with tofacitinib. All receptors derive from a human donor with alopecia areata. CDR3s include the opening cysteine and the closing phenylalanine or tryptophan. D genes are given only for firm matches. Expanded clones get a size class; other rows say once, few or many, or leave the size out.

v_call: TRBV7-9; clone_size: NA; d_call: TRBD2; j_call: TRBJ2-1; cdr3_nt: TGTGCCAGCAGCCCCCCGGTGGGGGGGAATGAGCAGTTCTTC; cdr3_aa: CASSPPVGGNEQFF
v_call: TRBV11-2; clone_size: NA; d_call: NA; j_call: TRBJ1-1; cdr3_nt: TGTGCCAGCAGCTTGGGGGGGATAACTGAAGCTTTCTTT; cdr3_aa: CASSLGGITEAFF
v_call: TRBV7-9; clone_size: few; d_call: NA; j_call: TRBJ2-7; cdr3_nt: TGTGCCAGCAGCTTCGGTAGTGGGCAGTACTTC; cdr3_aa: CASSFGSGQYF
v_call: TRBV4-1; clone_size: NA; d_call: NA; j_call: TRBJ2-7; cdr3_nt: TGCGCCAGCAGCCAAGAGGGGTCCTACGAGCAGTACTTC; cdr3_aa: CASSQEGSYEQYF
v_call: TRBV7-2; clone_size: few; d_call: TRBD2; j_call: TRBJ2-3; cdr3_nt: TGTGCCAGCAGCTTAAGACTAGCAGACTCTAGCACAGATACGCAGTATTTT; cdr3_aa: CASSLRLADSSTDTQYF
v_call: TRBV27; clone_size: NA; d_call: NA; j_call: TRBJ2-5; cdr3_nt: TGTGCCAGCAGTTTAGCTTCAGGGGTACTAACCCAGTACTTC; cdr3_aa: CASSLASGVLTQYF
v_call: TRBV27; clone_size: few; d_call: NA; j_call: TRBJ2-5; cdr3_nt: TGTGCCAGCAGTCTCTACAGGGAGGGAGAGACCCAGTACTTC; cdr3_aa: CASSLYREGETQYF
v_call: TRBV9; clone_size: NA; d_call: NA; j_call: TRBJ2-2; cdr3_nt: TGTGCCAGCAGCGTCCCCATGACGGAATTTTCCGGGGAGCTGTTTTTT; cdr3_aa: CASSVPMTEFSGELFF
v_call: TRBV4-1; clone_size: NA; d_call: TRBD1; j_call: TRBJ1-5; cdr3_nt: TGCGCCAGCAGCCCCAGGACAGGGCGGGGGGATCAGCCCCAGCATTTT; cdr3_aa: CASSPRTGRGDQPQHF
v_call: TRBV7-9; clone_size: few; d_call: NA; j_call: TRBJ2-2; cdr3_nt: TGTGCCAGCAGCCAGGGATTTCCCGGGGAGCTGTTTTTT; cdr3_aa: CASSQGFPGELFF
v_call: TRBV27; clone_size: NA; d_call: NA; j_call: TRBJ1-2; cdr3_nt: TGTGCCAGCAGTTACAAACCGACAGCTAGCTATGGCTACACCTTC; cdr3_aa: CASSYKPTASYGYTF
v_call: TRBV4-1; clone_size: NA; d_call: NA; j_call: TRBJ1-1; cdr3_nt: TGCGCCAGCAGCCAAGATATGGAGAACACTGAAGCTTTCTTT; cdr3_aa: CASSQDMENTEAFF
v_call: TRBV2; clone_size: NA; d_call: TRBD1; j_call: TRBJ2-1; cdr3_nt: TGTGCTAGCAGTGGGACAGGGAGAGGCTACAATGAGCAGTTCTTC; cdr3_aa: CASSGTGRGYNEQFF
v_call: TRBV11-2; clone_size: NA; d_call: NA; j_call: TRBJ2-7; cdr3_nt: TGTGCCAGCAGCTTGAGCTCCTACGAGCAGTACTTC; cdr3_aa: CASSLSSYEQYF
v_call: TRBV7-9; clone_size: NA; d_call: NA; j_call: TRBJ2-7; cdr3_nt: TGTGCCAGCAGCAGCCCCGGGTACGAGCAGTACTTC; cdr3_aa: CASSSPGYEQYF
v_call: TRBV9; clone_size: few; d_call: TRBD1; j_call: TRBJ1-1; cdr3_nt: TGTGCCAGCGAGGTGGGAACAGGGACAGGTAGCGCTGAAGCTTTCTTT; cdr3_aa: CASEVGTGTGSAEAFF
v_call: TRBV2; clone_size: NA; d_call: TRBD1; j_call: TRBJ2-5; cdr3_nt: TGTGCCAGCAGTGAATGGACAGGGGCCCAGGAGACCCAGTACTTC; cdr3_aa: CASSEWTGAQETQYF
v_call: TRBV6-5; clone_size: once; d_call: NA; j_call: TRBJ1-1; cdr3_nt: TGTGCCAGCAGTTACTCGGACGGGGCTGAAGCTTTCTTT; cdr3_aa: CASSYSDGAEAFF
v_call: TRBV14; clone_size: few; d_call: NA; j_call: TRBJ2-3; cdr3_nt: TGTGCCAGCAGCCCTGTGTGGTCTAGCACAGATACGCAGTATTTT; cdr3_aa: CASSPVWSSTDTQYF
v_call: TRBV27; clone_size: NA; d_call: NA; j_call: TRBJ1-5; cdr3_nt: TGTGCCAGCAGTCAGAGGGGTAGCAATCAGCCCCAGCATTTT; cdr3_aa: CASSQRGSNQPQHF
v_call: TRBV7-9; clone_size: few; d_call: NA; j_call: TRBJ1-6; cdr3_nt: TGTGCCAGCAGCTTAGTAGGATTCGAGCAGGGCTCACCCCTCCACTTT; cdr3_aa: CASSLVGFEQGSPLHF
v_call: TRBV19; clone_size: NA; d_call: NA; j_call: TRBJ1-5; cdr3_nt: TGTGCCAGTGTGGCAGGGAATCAGCCCCAGCATTTT; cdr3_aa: CASVAGNQPQHF
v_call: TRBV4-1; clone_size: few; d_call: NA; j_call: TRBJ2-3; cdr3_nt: TGCGCCAGCAGCCAAGCTGGGGGGGATACGCAGTATTTT; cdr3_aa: CASSQAGGDTQYF
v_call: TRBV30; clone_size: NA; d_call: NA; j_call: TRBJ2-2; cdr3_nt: TGTGCCTGGGAGGGGACCGGGGAGCTGTTTTTT; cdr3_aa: CAWEGTGELFF
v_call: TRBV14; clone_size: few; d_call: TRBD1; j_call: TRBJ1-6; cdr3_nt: TGTGCCAGCAGCCGGACAGGGGGTGTTTCACCCCTCCACTTT; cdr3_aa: CASSRTGGVSPLHF
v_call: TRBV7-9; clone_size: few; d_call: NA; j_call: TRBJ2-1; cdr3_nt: TGTGCCAGCAGCTTCAGGATCAATGAGCAGTTCTTC; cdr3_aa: CASSFRINEQFF
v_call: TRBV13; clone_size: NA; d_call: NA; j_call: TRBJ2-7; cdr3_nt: TGTGCCAGCAGCTACCCTACAGAGGCGGGCTCCTACGAACAGTACTTC; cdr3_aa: CASSYPTEAGSYEQYF
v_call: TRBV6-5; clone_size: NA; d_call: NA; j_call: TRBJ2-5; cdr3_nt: TGTGCCAGCAGTTACGGGGCCCAAGAGACCCAGTACTTC; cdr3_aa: CASSYGAQETQYF
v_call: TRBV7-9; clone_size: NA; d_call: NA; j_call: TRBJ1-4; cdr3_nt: TGTGCCAGCAGCTGGACGGGGGGAGATGAAAAACTGTTTTTT; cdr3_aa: CASSWTGGDEKLFF
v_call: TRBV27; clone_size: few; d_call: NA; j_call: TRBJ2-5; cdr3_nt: TGTGCCAGCAGTCCCGTCCCCACTTCTTCCCCCCAGTACTTC; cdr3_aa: CASSPVPTSSPQYF
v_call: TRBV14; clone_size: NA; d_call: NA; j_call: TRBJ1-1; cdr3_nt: TGTGCCAGCAGCCTAATAGGTAACACTGAAGCTTTCTTT; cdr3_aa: CASSLIGNTEAFF
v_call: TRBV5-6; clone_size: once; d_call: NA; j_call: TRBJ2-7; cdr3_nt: TGTGCCAGCAGCACGGGACTCCTCACCGAGCAGTACTTC; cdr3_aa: CASSTGLLTEQYF
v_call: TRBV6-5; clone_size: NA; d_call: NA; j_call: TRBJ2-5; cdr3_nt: TGTGCCAGCAGTTACACTTTAGCGGTCCAAGAGACCCAGTACTTC; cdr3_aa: CASSYTLAVQETQYF
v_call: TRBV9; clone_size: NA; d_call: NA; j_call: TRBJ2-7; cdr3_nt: TGTGCCAGCAGCGTAGGGGGAGGAAGCGGTTACGAGCAGTACTTC; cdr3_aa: CASSVGGGSGYEQYF
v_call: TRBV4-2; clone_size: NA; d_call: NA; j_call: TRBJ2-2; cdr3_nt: TGTGCCAGCAGCCAAGCCCCTAGCGCCACCGGGGAGCTGTTTTTT; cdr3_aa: CASSQAPSATGELFF
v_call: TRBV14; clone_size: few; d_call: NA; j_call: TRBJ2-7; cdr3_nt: TGTGCCAGCAGCCAAGATCGTTGGCAGGGTCGCTACGAGCAGTACTTC; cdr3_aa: CASSQDRWQGRYEQYF
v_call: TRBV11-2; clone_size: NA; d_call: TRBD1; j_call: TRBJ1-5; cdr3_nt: TGTGCCAGCAGCTTAGGAAGGGGGCGGGGGCAGCCCCAGCATTTT; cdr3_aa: CASSLGRGRGQPQHF
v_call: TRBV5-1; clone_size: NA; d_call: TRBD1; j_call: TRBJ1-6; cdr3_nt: TGCGCCAGCAGCTCACGATTGAAGAACAGGGGGTTGGCACCCCTCCACTTT; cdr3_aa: CASSSRLKNRGLAPLHF
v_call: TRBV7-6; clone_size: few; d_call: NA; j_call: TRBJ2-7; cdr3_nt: TGTGCCAGCAGCTTGGGCCATTCCTACGAGCAGTACTTC; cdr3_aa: CASSLGHSYEQYF
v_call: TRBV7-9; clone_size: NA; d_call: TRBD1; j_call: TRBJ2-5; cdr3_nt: TGTGCCAGCAGCTTAGATACAGGGGGGAAGGAGACCCAGTACTTC; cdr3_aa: CASSLDTGGKETQYF
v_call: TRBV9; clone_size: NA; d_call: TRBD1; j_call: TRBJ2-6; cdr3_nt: TGTGCCAGCAGGGGGACAGATCCCGCTGGGGCCAACGTCCTGACTTTC; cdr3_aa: CASRGTDPAGANVLTF